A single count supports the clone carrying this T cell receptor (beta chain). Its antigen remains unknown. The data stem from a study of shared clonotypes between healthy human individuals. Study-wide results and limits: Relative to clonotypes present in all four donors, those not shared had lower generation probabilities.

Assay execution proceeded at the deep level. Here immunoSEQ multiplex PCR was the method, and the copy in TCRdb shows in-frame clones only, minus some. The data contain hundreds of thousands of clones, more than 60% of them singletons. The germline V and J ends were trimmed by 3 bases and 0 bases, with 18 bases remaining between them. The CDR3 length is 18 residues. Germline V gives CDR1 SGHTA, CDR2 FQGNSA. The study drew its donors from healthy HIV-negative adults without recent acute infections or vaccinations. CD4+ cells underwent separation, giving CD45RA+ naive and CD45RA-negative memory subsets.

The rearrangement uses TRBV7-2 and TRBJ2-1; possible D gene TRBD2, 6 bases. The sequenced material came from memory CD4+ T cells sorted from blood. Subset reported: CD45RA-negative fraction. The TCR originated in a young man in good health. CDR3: CASSFGWAGSSSYNEQFF. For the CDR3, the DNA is TGTGCCAGCAGCTTCGGATGGGCGGGATCGAGCTCCTACAATGAGCAGTTCTTC.